These 14 T cell receptor beta chains came from one sample sequenced in a study of blood T cell repertoires in COVID-19. Sequenced by immunoSEQ multiplex PCR; TCRdb stores in-frame clones only, minus some. The repertoire has roughly 230,000 clones, 83% of them found once; the top ten carry approximately 7.4%. Material: peripheral blood. The source of these receptors is a woman between 50 and 59 years old with acute or convalescent COVID-19.

This sequence joins TRBV7-8 and TRBJ1-4, with a tentative D call TRBD1 (6 bases). The germline V gene has CDR1 SGHVS and CDR2 FQNEAQ. The CDR3 is made up of 14 amino acids. Trimming stripped 5 bases from V and 9 bases from J, with 16 bases between. This CDR3 is CASSAFGQGQKLFF. The CDR3 DNA sequence: TGTGCCAGCAGCGCCTTCGGGCAGGGGCAAAAACTGTTTTTT.

A few counts support this clone. V and J are TRBV11-2 and TRBJ2-2; 12 bases map to TRBD2. The CDR3 has 18 amino acids. CDR1 and CDR2 from the germline V gene are SGHAT and FQNNGV. After removal of 5 bases from V and 3 bases from J, the junction contained 10 bases not matched to a gene. CDR3 sequence reads: CASSPSLAGGPDTGELFF. CDR3 bases: TGTGCCAGCAGCCCGAGCCTAGCGGGAGGGCCGGACACCGGGGAGCTGTTTTTT.

Here the CDR3 DNA reads TGCGCCAGCAGCAACCCGGGACAGTCCTACGAGCAGTACTTC. Encoded protein: CASSNPGQSYEQYF. The rearrangement joins TRBV5-1 to TRBJ2-7; 7 nucleotides line up with TRBD1. The CDR3 spans 14 residues. Germline CDR1 SGHRS, CDR2 YFSETQ. V shed 4 bases and J 1 base; nucleotides not matched to a gene: 5.

The rearrangement joins TRBV9 to TRBJ1-1; D might be TRBD1 (6 bases). This CDR3 is 15 amino acids long. V lost 0 bases to trimming and J lost 6 bases, with 15 bases between them. Germline loops: CDR1 SGDLS, CDR2 YYNGEE. The CDR3 DNA reads TGTGCCAGCAGCGTAGGAACAGGGAGGGACGCTGAAGCTTTCTTT. This gives the protein CASSVGTGRDAEAFF.

The chain employs TRBV28 and TRBJ1-3, with D possibly being TRBD1 (5 bases). Germline V CDR1 and CDR2: MDHEN, SYDVKM. CDR3 size: 14 residues. V lost 2 bases and J lost 3, with 8 bases in between. This CDR3 reads CASSLIGGGNTIYF. For the CDR3, the DNA is TGTGCCAGCAGTTTAATCGGGGGTGGAAACACCATATATTTT. Variable domain in full (rest from reference TRBV28 and TRBJ1-3): DVKVTQSSRYLVKRTGEKVFLECVQDMDHENMFWYRQDPGLGLRLIYFSYDVKMKEKGDIPEGYSVSREKKERFSLILESASTNQTSMYLCASSLIGGGNTIYFGEGSWLTVV.

This clone was counted a few times. The chain joins TRBV29-1 to TRBJ1-1; possibly TRBD1 for D (5 bases). The germline CDR1 and CDR2 sequences are SQVTM and ANQGSEA. Trimming cost V 2 bases and J 10 bases, with 17 bases left between them. The CDR3 contains 13 residues. Written as DNA, the CDR3 is TGCAGCGTTGAAAGCGAGGACCTTCAGGGAGCTTTCTTT. Its protein product is CSVESEDLQGAFF. Looking up the rest from reference TRBV29-1 and TRBJ1-1 gives the full variable domain: SAVISQKPSRDICQRGTSLTIQCQVDSQVTMMFWYRQQPGQSLTLIATANQGSEATYESGFVIDKFPISRPNLTFSTLTVSNMSPEDSSIYLCSVESEDLQGAFFGQGTRLTVV.

In this sample, this clone turned up once. CDR3 nucleotide sequence: TGTGCCAGCAGCGGGCACAGGGGGTCAACTAATGAAAAACTGTTTTTT. Translated, it gives CASSGHRGSTNEKLFF. The V call is TRBV21-1, the J call TRBJ1-4; TRBD1, as called in the table, went unchecked against the DNA. TRBV21-1 is termed a pseudogene. This CDR3 comprises 16 residues.

This chain's CDR3 is CASSPPLAGLPGELFF. CDR3 sequence (DNA): TGTGCCAGCAGCCCTCCACTAGCGGGATTGCCCGGGGAGCTGTTTTTT. The rearrangement uses TRBV7-8 and TRBJ2-2; 10 nucleotides line up with TRBD2. The CDR3 is 16 amino acids. Per germline, CDR1 SGHVS and CDR2 FQNEAQ. J lost 6 bases, V lost 5 bases, and 9 bases had no gene match.

In the case of this clone: Other nucleotide sequences from this sample produce the same CDR3. V gene TRBV6-2 or TRBV6-3 combines with J gene TRBJ1-2; possible D gene TRBD1, 5 bases. The germline V and J ends were trimmed by 2 bases and 4 bases, with 8 bases remaining between them. The CDR3 is made up of 13 amino acids. Germline-derived CDR1 and CDR2 are MNHEY and SVGEGT. CDR3 in DNA: TGTGCCAGCAGTTACGGAAGGGGCTATGGCTACACCTTC. Translated, it gives CASSYGRGYGYTF.

V gene TRBV5-1 combines with J gene TRBJ2-3; 10 nucleotides match TRBD2. CDR1 and CDR2 (germline): SGHRS, YFSETQ. V gave up 4 bases and J gave up 6 bases; unmatched junction bases: 11. The length of the CDR3 is 16 residues. In DNA form, the CDR3 reads TGCGCCAGCAGCCCGAAGGTAGCGGGGGGCTCGGATACGCAGTATTTT. This gives the protein CASSPKVAGGSDTQYF. Based on the CDR3 plus reference TRBV5-1 and TRBJ2-3, the full variable domain is KAGVTQTPRYLIKTRGQQVTLSCSPISGHRSVSWYQQTPGQGLQFLFEYFSETQRNKGNFPGRFSGRQFSNSRSEMNVSTLELGDSALYLCASSPKVAGGSDTQYFGPGTRLTVL.

The chain has TRBV10-3 and TRBJ2-5; D is possibly TRBD2 (5 bases). This CDR3 region has 15 residues. Germline CDR1 is ENHRY and CDR2 is SYGVKD. Trimming removed 0 bases at V and 5 bases at J, with 13 bases between. CDR3 sequence reads: CAISESNGRRETQYF. The CDR3 DNA reads as TGTGCCATCAGTGAGTCGAACGGGCGGAGGGAGACCCAGTACTTC.

In this sample, this clone turned up once. The chain uses TRBV2 and TRBJ1-5, with TRBD1 as a possible D gene (5 bases). This CDR3 is 15 amino acids long. Germline-derived CDR1 and CDR2 are SNHLY and FYNNEI. Trimming took off 6 bases at V and 1 base at J, with 13 bases between the two ends. In DNA form, the CDR3 reads TGTGCCAGCAGCGACTGGGGGGAGAGCAATCAGCCCCAGCATTTT. As protein: CASSDWGESNQPQHF.

V usage is TRBV18 and J usage is TRBJ1-3, with D perhaps matching TRBD1 (6 bases). The CDR3 covers 17 residues. The germline V and J ends were trimmed by 2 bases and 0 bases, with 14 bases remaining between them. The germline gives CDR1 KGHSH, CDR2 LQKENI. CDR3 loop: CASSPGPTGNSGNTIYF. The CDR3 DNA reads as TGTGCCAGCTCACCAGGTCCCACAGGGAACTCTGGAAACACCATATATTTT.

A few counts support this clone. This chain links TRBV9 with TRBJ1-6; the D is unclear. Germline CDR1 SGDLS, CDR2 YYNGEE. This CDR3 is built from 15 residues. Trimming pared 4 bases from V and 8 bases from J, leaving 16 bases between. The CDR3 DNA reads TGTGCCAGCAGCCCGACGAGCACCCGGGATTCACCCCTCCACTTT. Translating gives CASSPTSTRDSPLHF.